The clone carrying this T cell receptor beta chain has only a few counts. Its antigen is currently unknown. 13 Jbeta primers and 60 Vbeta primers were used for the PCR. The protocol was immunoSEQ multiplex PCR, while the TCRdb copy is restricted to in-frame clones and leaves out a portion. This repertoire shows 170,000 or so clones, about 80% found once; its top ten account for around 0.69%. The length of the CDR3 is 13 residues. Trimming took off 3 bases at V and 0 bases at J, with 5 bases between the two ends. Germline loops: CDR1 SNHLY, CDR2 FYNNEI. These data originate in a study of cytomegalovirus exposure and HLA in healthy donors. Notes on the study in general: Later analysis reportedly placed an Asian-associated ancestry cluster below the approximately 730-donor mean in N-insertions. In vitro testing confirmed a few CMV-associated chains as specific for CMV antigens. Cytomegalovirus status, reportedly, was diagnosed with high specificity and sensitivity by the classifier. HLA restriction was apparent for most CMV-associated TCR beta chains in a later analysis.

This chain uses TRBV2 with TRBJ2-5; the D is unclear. The sequenced sample consisted of PBMCs. This TCR was sampled from a boy aged 5-17 years in good health and CMV-seronegative. In DNA form, the CDR3 reads TGTGCCAGCAGTGATAACAACCAAGAGACCCAGTACTTC. It translates to CASSDNNQETQYF.